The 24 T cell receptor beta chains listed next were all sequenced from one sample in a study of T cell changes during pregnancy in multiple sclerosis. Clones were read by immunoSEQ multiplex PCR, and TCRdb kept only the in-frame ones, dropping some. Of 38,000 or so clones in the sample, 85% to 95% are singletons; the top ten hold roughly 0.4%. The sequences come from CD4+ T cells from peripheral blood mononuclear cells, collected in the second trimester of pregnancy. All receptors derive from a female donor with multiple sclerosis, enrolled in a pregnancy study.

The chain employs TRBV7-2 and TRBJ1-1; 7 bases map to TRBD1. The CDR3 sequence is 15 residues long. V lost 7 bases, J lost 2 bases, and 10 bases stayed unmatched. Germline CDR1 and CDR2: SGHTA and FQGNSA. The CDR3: CASTPRTGSNTEAFF. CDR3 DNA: TGTGCCAGCACCCCCAGGACAGGTAGTAACACTGAAGCTTTCTTT.

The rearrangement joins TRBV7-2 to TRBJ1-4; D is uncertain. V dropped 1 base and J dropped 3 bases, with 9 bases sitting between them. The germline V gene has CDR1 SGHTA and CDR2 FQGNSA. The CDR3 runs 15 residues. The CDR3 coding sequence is TGTGCCAGCAGCTTAGACGGGAGATCTAATGAAAAACTGTTTTTT. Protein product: CASSLDGRSNEKLFF.

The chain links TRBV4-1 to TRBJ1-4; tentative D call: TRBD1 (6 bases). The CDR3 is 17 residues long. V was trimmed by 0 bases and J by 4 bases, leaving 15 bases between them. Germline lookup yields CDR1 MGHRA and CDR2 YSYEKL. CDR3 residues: CASSQEASGDRNEKLFF. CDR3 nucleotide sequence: TGCGCCAGCAGCCAAGAAGCCTCAGGGGACCGTAATGAAAAACTGTTTTTT.

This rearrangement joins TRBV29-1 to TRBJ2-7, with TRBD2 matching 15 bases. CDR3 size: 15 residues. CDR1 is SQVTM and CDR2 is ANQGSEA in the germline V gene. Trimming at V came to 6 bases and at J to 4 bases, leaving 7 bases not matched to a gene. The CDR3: CSVGAGTSGRYEQYF. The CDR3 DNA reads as TGCAGCGTCGGGGCGGGGACTAGCGGGAGGTACGAGCAGTACTTC.

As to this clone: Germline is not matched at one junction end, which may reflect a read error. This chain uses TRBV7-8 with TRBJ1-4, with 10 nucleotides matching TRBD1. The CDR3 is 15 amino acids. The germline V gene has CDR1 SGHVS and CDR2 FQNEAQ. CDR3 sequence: CASSLGGQGNGKLFF. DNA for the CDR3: TGTGCCAGCAGCTTAGGGGGACAGGGGAATGGAAAACTGTTTTTT.

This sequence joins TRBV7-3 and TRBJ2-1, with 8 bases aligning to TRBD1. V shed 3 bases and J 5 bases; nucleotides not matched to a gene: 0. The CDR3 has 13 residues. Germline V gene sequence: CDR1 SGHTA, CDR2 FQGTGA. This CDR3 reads CASSLDRDNEQFF. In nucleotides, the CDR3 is TGTGCCAGCAGCTTGGACAGGGACAATGAGCAGTTCTTC.

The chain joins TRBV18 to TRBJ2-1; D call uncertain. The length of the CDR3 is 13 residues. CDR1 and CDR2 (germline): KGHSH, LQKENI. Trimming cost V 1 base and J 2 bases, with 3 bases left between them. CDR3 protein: CASSPLAYNEQFF. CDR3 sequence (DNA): TGTGCCAGCTCACCACTAGCCTACAATGAGCAGTTCTTC. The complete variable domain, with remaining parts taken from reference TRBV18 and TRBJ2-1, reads NAGVMQNPRHLVRRRGQEARLRCSPMKGHSHVYWYRQLPEEGLKFMVYLQKENIIDESGMPKERFSAEFPKEGPSILRIQQVVRGDSAAYFCASSPLAYNEQFFGPGTRLTVL.

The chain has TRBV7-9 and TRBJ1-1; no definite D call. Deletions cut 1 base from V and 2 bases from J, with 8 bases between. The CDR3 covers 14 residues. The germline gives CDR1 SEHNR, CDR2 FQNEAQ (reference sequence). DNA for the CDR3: TGTGCCAGCAGCTTAGTGAGGGATAACACTGAAGCTTTCTTT. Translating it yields CASSLVRDNTEAFF.

The chain's CDR3 is CAWRPIQGAQFF. CDR3 in DNA: TGTGCCTGGAGGCCTATACAGGGTGCGCAGTTCTTC. J is TRBJ2-1 and V is TRBV30; possible D gene TRBD1, 6 bases. CDR1 and CDR2 from the germline V gene are GTSNPN and SVGIG (reference sequence). Between the trimmed V and J ends, which lost 3 bases and 12 bases, there was a span of 15 bases. This CDR3 comprises 12 residues.

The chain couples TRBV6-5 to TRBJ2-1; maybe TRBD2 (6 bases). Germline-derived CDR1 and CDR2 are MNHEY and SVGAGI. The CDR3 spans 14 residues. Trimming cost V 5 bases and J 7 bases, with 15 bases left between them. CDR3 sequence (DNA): TGTGCCAGCAGTCCTTCATGGAGGGGTAATGAGCAGTTCTTC. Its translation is CASSPSWRGNEQFF.

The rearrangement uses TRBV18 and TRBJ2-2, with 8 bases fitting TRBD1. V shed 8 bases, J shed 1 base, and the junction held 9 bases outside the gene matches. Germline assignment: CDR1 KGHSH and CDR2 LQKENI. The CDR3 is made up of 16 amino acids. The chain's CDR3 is CASLPSDRGNTGELFF. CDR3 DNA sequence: TGTGCCAGCCTGCCGTCAGACAGGGGGAACACCGGGGAGCTGTTTTTT.

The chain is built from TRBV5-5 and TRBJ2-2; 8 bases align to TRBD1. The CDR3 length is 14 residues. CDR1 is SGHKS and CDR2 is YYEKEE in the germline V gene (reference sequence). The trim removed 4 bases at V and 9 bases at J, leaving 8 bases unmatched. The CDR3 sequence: CASSRNGQGRELFF. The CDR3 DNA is TGTGCCAGCAGCCGAAATGGACAGGGAAGGGAGCTGTTTTTT.

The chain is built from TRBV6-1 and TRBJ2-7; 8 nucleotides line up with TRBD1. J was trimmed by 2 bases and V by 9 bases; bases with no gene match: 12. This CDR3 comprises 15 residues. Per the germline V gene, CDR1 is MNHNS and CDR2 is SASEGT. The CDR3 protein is CASPGDRTGTYEQYF. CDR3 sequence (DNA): TGTGCCAGTCCTGGGGATAGGACAGGGACCTACGAGCAGTACTTC.

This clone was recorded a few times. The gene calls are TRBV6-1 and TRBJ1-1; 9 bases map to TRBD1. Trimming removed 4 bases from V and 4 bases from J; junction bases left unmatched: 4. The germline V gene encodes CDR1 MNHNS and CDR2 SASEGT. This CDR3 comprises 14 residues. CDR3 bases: TGTGCCAGCAGTGGGGCGGACAGGGGCACTGAAGCTTTCTTT. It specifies CASSGADRGTEAFF.

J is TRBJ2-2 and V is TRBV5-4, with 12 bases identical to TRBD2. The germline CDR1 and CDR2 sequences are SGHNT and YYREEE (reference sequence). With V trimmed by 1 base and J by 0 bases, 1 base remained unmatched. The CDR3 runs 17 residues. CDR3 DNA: TGTGCCAGCAGCTTGACTAGCGGGGGGACGAACACCGGGGAGCTGTTTTTT. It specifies CASSLTSGGTNTGELFF.

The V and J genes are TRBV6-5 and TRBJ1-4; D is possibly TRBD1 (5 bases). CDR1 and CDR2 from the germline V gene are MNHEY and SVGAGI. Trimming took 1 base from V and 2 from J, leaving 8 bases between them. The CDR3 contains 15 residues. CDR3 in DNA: TGTGCCAGCAGTTACTGGGCAGGGACTAATGAAAAACTGTTTTTT. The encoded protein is CASSYWAGTNEKLFF.

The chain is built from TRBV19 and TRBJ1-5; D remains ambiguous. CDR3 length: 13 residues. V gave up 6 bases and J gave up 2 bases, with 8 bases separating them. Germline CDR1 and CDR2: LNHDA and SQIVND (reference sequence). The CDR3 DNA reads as TGTGCCAGTAGCTCAGTCGGCAATCAGCCCCAGCATTTT. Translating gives CASSSVGNQPQHF.

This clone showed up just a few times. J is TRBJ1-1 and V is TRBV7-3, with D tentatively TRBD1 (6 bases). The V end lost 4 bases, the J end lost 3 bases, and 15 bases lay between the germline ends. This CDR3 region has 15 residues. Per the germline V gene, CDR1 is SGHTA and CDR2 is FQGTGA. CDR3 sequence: CASSSSGDDYTEAFF. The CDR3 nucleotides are TGTGCCAGCAGCTCATCAGGGGATGATTACACTGAAGCTTTCTTT.

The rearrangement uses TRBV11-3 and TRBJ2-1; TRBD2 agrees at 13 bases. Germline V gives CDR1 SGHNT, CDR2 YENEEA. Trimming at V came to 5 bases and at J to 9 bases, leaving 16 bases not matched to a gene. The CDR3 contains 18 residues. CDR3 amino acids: CASSDRGTSGGVRAEQFF. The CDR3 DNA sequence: TGTGCCAGCAGCGATAGGGGTACTAGCGGGGGGGTGAGGGCTGAGCAGTTCTTC.

CDR3 bases: TGTGCCACCGCACTTTCTGGGGGGGGCCGAAGAGATACGCAGTATTTT. Translating gives CATALSGGGRRDTQYF. V gene TRBV5-8 combines with J gene TRBJ2-3; TRBD2 is a possible D gene (7 bases). Germline CDR1 is SGHTS and CDR2 is YDEGEE. The CDR3 sequence is 16 residues long. Trimming removed 9 bases from V and 5 bases from J, with 25 bases in between.

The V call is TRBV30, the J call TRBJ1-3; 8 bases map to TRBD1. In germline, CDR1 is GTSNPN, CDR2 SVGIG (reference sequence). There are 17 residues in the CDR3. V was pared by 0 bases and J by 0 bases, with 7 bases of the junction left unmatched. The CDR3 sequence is CAWSVMGQVLSGNTIYF. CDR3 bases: TGTGCCTGGAGTGTAATGGGACAGGTCCTCTCTGGAAACACCATATATTTT.

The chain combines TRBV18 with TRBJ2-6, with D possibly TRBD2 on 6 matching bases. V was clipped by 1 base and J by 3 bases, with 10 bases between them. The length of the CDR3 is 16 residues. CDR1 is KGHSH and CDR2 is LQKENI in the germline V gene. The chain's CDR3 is CASSPQEGFGANVLTF. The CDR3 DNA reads TGTGCCAGCTCACCACAGGAGGGGTTTGGGGCCAACGTCCTGACTTTC.

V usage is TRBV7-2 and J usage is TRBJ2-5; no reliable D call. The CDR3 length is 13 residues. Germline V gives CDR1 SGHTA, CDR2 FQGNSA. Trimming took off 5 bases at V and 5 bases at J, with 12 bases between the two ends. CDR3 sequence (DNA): TGTGCCAGCAGCCCACCCCACTGGGAGACCCAGTACTTC. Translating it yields CASSPPHWETQYF.

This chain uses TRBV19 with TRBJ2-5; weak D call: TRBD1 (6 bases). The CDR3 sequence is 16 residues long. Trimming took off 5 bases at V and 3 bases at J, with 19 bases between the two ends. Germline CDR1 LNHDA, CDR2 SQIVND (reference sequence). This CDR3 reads CASSSVGHSRKETQYF. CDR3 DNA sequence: TGTGCCAGTAGTTCCGTGGGACATTCACGTAAAGAGACCCAGTACTTC.